This TCR beta chain was sequenced for a study of blood T cell repertoires in COVID-19. This table comes from immunoSEQ multiplex PCR, and its TCRdb copy is limited to in-frame clones, with some not included. The sample has roughly 190,000 clones, approximately 87% seen once. The CDR3 runs 16 residues. Trimming shortened V by 5 bases and J by 0 bases, and 16 bases separated the two germline ends. Germline V CDR1 and CDR2: LNHDA, SQIVND (reference sequence). Sequences were obtained from peripheral blood. The sequence derives from a man aged 18-30 years with active or convalescent COVID-19. The J gene is TRBJ1-1, the V gene TRBV19, with D possibly being TRBD1 (5 bases). The CDR3 loop is CASSHRTTVMNTEAFF. In nucleotides, the CDR3 is TGTGCCAGTAGTCATAGAACGACAGTCATGAACACTGAAGCTTTCTTT.